The 18 T cell receptor beta chains below come from one sample, sequenced in a study of T cell changes during pregnancy in multiple sclerosis. This table comes from immunoSEQ multiplex PCR, and its TCRdb copy is limited to in-frame clones, with some not included. The data show tens of thousands of clones, 90% seen once. The specimen was peripheral blood, collected in the third trimester of pregnancy. Receptors were obtained from a female donor in good health, enrolled as a control in a pregnancy study.

This clone was counted a single time. The chain joins TRBV30 to TRBJ2-3; maybe TRBD2 (5 bases). Germline CDR1 is GTSNPN and CDR2 is SVGIG (reference sequence). The CDR3 contains 14 residues. V lost 2 bases, J lost 3 bases, and 12 bases lay in between. The CDR3 is CAWSPAGLTDTQYF. The DNA of the CDR3 is TGTGCCTGGAGTCCCGCGGGTCTAACAGATACGCAGTATTTT.

The chain links TRBV7-9 to TRBJ1-4, with 7 bases that match TRBD1. The CDR3 spans 15 residues. Per germline, CDR1 SEHNR and CDR2 FQNEAQ (reference sequence). The V gene end was trimmed by 6 bases and the J gene end by 1 base; junction bases not matched to a gene: 5. The CDR3 sequence is CASSPPGGTNEKLFF. CDR3 coding DNA: TGTGCCAGCAGTCCACCAGGGGGAACTAATGAAAAACTGTTTTTT.

This clone appeared a single time. The J gene is TRBJ2-5, the V gene TRBV5-4; 7 bases agree with TRBD1. Germline lookup yields CDR1 SGHNT and CDR2 YYREEE (reference sequence). The V and J ends lost 0 bases and 4 bases, in that order; junction bases with no gene match: 0. CDR3 length: 13 residues. This CDR3 is CASSLGQGETQYF. The CDR3 DNA sequence: TGTGCCAGCAGCTTGGGACAGGGAGAGACCCAGTACTTC.

This chain uses TRBV2 with TRBJ2-6; D is uncertain. Trimming shortened V by 2 bases and J by 0 bases, and 11 bases separated the two germline ends. Germline CDR1 SNHLY, CDR2 FYNNEI. This CDR3 region has 17 residues. The CDR3 region is CASSETKGGSGANVLTF. The CDR3 region has the DNA TGTGCCAGCAGTGAAACGAAAGGCGGCTCTGGGGCCAACGTCCTGACTTTC.

The chain employs TRBV5-1 and TRBJ2-2; possible D gene TRBD1, 6 bases. The CDR3 has 15 residues. Trimming removed 0 bases from V and 1 base from J, with 7 bases in between. In germline, CDR1 is SGHRS, CDR2 YFSETQ. The CDR3: CASSLGTENTGELFF. The DNA of the CDR3 is TGCGCCAGCAGCTTGGGGACAGAGAACACCGGGGAGCTGTTTTTT. Full variable domain (outside the CDR3, taken from reference TRBV5-1 and TRBJ2-2): KAGVTQTPRYLIKTRGQQVTLSCSPISGHRSVSWYQQTPGQGLQFLFEYFSETQRNKGNFPGRFSGRQFSNSRSEMNVSTLELGDSALYLCASSLGTENTGELFFGEGSRLTVL.

This sequence joins TRBV4-2 and TRBJ1-1, with 12 bases that match TRBD1. Trimming removed 2 bases from V and 6 bases from J; junction bases left unmatched: 4. CDR3 length: 15 amino acids. Germline loops: CDR1 LGHNA, CDR2 YNFKEQ. The CDR3 DNA follows: TGTGCCAGCAGCCAATCGGGACAGGGGGCTGCTGAAGCTTTCTTT. Amino acid sequence: CASSQSGQGAAEAFF.

This chain uses TRBV19 with TRBJ2-6; 7 bases line up with TRBD1. This CDR3 region has 16 residues. The germline V gene has CDR1 LNHDA and CDR2 SQIVND (reference sequence). V shed 4 bases, J shed 2 bases, and the junction held 5 bases outside the gene matches. The CDR3 bases are TGTGCCAGTAGTACATCTACAGGGGCTGGGGCCAACGTCCTGACTTTC. Translation: CASSTSTGAGANVLTF.

This sequence joins TRBV13 and TRBJ1-4, with TRBD1 as a possible D gene (6 bases). The length of the CDR3 is 15 residues. Germline CDR1 is PRHDT and CDR2 is FYEKMQ (reference sequence). V was cut by 4 bases and J by 0 bases, with 9 bases left in between. The CDR3 sequence is CASSSRTATNEKLFF. The CDR3 DNA reads as TGTGCCAGCAGCTCCCGGACAGCAACTAATGAAAAACTGTTTTTT. Complete variable domain (other parts from reference TRBV13 and TRBJ1-4): AAGVIQSPRHLIKEKRETATLKCYPIPRHDTVYWYQQGPGQDPQFLISFYEKMQSDKGSIPDRFSAQQFSDYHSELNMSSLELGDSALYFCASSSRTATNEKLFFGSGTQLSVL.

The chain is built from TRBV27 and TRBJ2-1; tentative D call: TRBD2 (5 bases). The CDR3 is 14 amino acids. V dropped 4 bases and J dropped 0 bases, with 7 bases sitting between them. Looked up from germline, CDR1 is MNHEY and CDR2 is SMNVEV (reference sequence). The CDR3 spells CASSSGSSYNEQFF. The CDR3 DNA follows: TGTGCCAGCAGTTCTGGGAGCTCCTACAATGAGCAGTTCTTC.

The chain combines TRBV11-2 with TRBJ1-1, with TRBD1 matching 12 bases. Germline CDR1 is SGHAT and CDR2 is FQNNGV. The CDR3 covers 15 residues. Trimming took 4 bases from V and 1 from J; bases not matched to a gene: 1. Here the CDR3 reads CASSWGQGANTEAFF. In nucleotides, the CDR3 is TGTGCCAGCAGCTGGGGACAGGGGGCGAACACTGAAGCTTTCTTT.

The chain couples TRBV6-6 to TRBJ1-1; D not resolved. Germline V gives CDR1 MNHNY, CDR2 SVGAGI (reference sequence). This CDR3 is built from 14 residues. V lost 7 bases and J 6 bases, leaving 18 bases between the germline ends. The CDR3 sequence is CASIPLRGYAEAFF. The DNA for the CDR3 is TGTGCCAGCATCCCCCTCCGAGGGTACGCTGAAGCTTTCTTT.

This chain joins TRBV10-3 and TRBJ1-2; 9 positions agree with TRBD1. The germline V gene encodes CDR1 ENHRY and CDR2 SYGVKD. The CDR3 covers 14 residues. V was clipped by 6 bases and J by 2 bases; unmatched bases: 4. The CDR3 DNA reads TGTGCCATCAGCCGGGACAGGGAGAACTATGGCTACACCTTC. Translated: CAISRDRENYGYTF.

The rearrangement links TRBV18 to TRBJ2-2; 11 bases line up with TRBD2. Per the germline V gene, CDR1 is KGHSH and CDR2 is LQKENI. This CDR3 spans 17 amino acids. V was clipped by 3 bases and J by 0 bases; unmatched bases: 3. CDR3 loop: CASSPGTSGANTGELFF. The CDR3 DNA follows: TGTGCCAGCTCACCTGGGACTAGCGGTGCGAACACCGGGGAGCTGTTTTTT.

This clone was counted a single time. CDR3 bases: TGTGCCAGCGGGACAGCTTATGGCTACACCTTC. This codes for CASGTAYGYTF. The gene calls are TRBV28 and TRBJ1-2, with 7 bases matching TRBD1. Germline V gives CDR1 MDHEN, CDR2 SYDVKM. Losses at the gene ends were 8 bases for V and 5 bases for J; bases not matched to a gene: 2. The CDR3 spans 11 residues.

This clone was seen a few times. The chain carries TRBV15 and TRBJ2-2, with D hard to call. This CDR3 is 14 amino acids long. Germline V lookup: CDR1 LNHNV, CDR2 YYDKDF (reference sequence). V shed 3 bases and J shed 3 bases, with 8 bases lying between them. CDR3 in amino acids: CATSSGGDTGELFF. Here the CDR3 DNA reads TGTGCCACCAGCAGTGGCGGAGACACCGGGGAGCTGTTTTTT.

The V and J genes are TRBV7-8 and TRBJ2-1; 9 bases are shared with TRBD2. V shed 0 bases and J 9 bases; nucleotides not matched to a gene: 9. Germline CDR1 SGHVS, CDR2 FQNEAQ. The CDR3 consists of 16 residues. The CDR3 DNA follows: TGTGCCAGCAGCTTAGCGGAGAGCGGGAGGACGGTTGAGCAGTTCTTC. This gives the protein CASSLAESGRTVEQFF.

The chain has TRBV7-8 and TRBJ1-1, with TRBD1 matching 7 bases. The CDR3 covers 15 residues. Germline CDR1 SGHVS, CDR2 FQNEAQ. After removal of 3 bases from V and 7 bases from J, the junction contained 11 bases not matched to a gene. The CDR3 DNA reads TGTGCCAGCAGCTTCCGAGAGGGGGCGTTGATTGAAGCTTTCTTT. As protein: CASSFREGALIEAFF.

Comments on this clone: Germline is not matched at one junction end, which may reflect a read error. The CDR3: CAIDRGAGQPNPPQHF. The CDR3, as DNA: TGTGCCATCGACAGGGGGGCAGGGCAGCCCAATCCGCCCCAGCATTTT. The V and J genes are TRBV10-3 and TRBJ1-5; 9 bases match TRBD1. The CDR3 loop spans 16 amino acids. The germline V gene has CDR1 ENHRY and CDR2 SYGVKD.